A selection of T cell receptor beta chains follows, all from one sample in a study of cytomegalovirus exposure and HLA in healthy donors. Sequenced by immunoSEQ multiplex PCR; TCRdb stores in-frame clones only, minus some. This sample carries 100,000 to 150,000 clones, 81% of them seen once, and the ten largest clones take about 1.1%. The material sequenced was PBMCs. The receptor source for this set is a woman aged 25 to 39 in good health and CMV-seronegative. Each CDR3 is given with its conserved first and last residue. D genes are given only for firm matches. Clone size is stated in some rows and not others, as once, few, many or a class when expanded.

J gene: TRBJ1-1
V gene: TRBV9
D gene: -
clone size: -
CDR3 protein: CASSEKESNTEAFF
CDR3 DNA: TGTGCCAGCAGCGAGAAGGAGAGCAACACTGAAGCTTTCTTT

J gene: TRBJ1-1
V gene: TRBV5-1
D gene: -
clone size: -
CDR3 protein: CASSFMSGENTEAFF
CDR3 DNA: TGCGCCAGCAGCTTTATGTCAGGCGAAAACACTGAAGCTTTCTTT

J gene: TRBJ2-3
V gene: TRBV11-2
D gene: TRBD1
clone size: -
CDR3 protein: CASSLGGTGEGLTDTQYF
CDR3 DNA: TGTGCCAGCAGCTTAGGAGGGACAGGGGAAGGCCTCACAGATACGCAGTATTTT

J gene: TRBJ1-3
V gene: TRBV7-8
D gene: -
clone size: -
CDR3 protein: CASSSGQIHLTHSGNTIYF
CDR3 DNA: TGTGCCAGCAGCTCCGGACAGATTCATCTAACCCACTCTGGAAACACCATATATTTT

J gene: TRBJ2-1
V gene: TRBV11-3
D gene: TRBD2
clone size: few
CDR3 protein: CASSPSGGVIYNEQFF
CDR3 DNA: TGTGCCAGCAGCCCTAGCGGGGGGGTCATATACAATGAGCAGTTCTTC

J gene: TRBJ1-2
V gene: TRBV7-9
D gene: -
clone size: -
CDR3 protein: CASSTPTNYGYTF
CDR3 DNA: TGTGCCAGCAGCACTCCGACTAACTATGGCTACACCTTC

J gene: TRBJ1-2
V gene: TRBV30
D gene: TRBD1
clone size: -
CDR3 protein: CAWFRIGTGFYGYTF
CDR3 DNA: TGTGCCTGGTTTCGAATCGGGACAGGCTTCTATGGCTACACCTTC

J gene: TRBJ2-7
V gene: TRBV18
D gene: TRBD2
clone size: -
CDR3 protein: CASSPTSGTSHEQYF
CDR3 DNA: TGTGCCAGCTCACCGACATCCGGGACTAGCCACGAGCAGTACTTC

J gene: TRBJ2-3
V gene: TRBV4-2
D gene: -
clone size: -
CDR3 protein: CASSQEDSSDTQYF
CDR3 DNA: TGTGCCAGCAGCCAAGAAGATAGCTCAGATACGCAGTATTTT

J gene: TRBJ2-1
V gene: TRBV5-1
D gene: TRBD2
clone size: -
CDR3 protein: CASSSPGLAGRYNEQFF
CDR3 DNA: TGCGCCAGCAGCTCTCCGGGACTAGCGGGACGCTACAATGAGCAGTTCTTC

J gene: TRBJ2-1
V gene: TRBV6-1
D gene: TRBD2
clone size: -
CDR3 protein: CATTGGLTYNEQFF
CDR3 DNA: TGTGCCACTACGGGGGGACTAACCTACAATGAGCAGTTCTTC

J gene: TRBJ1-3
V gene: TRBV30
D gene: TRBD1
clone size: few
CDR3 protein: CAWSRGGSSGNTIYF
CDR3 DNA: TGTGCCTGGAGTAGAGGGGGCTCCTCTGGAAACACCATATATTTT

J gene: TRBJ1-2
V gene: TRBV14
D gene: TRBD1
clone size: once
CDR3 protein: CASSHWTGSNYGYTF
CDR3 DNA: TGTGCCAGCAGCCACTGGACAGGCTCTAACTATGGCTACACCTTC

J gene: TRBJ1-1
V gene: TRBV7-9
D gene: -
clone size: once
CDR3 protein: CASSLALRGTEAFF
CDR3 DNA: TGTGCCAGCAGCTTAGCGCTCCGGGGTACTGAAGCTTTCTTT

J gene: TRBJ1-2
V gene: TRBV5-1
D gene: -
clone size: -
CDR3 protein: CASRVSQGANYGYTF
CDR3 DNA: TGCGCCAGCAGGGTATCCCAGGGTGCTAACTATGGCTACACCTTC

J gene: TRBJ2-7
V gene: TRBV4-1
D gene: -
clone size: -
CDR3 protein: CASSQMAGAPTEQYF
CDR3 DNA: TGCGCCAGCAGCCAGATGGCGGGGGCCCCTACGGAGCAGTACTTC

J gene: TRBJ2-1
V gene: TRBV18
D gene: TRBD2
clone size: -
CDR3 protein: CASSPLVWTSGKTEQFF
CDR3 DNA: TGTGCCAGCTCACCATTGGTGTGGACTAGCGGAAAAACCGAGCAGTTCTTC

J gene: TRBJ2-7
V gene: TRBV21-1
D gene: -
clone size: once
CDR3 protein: CASSKETGGPTYEQYF
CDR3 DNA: TGTGCCAGCAGCAAAGAGACGGGAGGGCCAACCTACGAGCAGTACTTC

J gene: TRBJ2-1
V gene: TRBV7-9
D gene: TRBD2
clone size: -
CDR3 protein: CASSFLGGGAYNEQFF
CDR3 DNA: TGTGCCAGCAGCTTCTTGGGCGGGGGGGCCTACAATGAGCAGTTCTTC

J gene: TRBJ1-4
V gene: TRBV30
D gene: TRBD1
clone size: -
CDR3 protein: CAWSWDRAGREKLFF
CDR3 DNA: TGTGCCTGGAGTTGGGACAGGGCTGGGAGGGAAAAACTGTTTTTT

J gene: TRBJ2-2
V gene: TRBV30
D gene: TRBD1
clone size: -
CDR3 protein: CAWSVTGGTGELFF
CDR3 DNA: TGTGCCTGGAGTGTCACAGGGGGCACCGGGGAGCTGTTTTTT

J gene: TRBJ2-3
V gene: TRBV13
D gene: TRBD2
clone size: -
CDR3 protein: CASSLRLAATDTQYF
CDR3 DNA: TGTGCCAGCAGCTTACGACTAGCGGCCACAGATACGCAGTATTTT

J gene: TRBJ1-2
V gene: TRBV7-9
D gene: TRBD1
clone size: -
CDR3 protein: CASSPVGRGPSYGYTF
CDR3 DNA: TGTGCCAGCAGCCCAGTAGGAAGGGGGCCGAGCTATGGCTACACCTTC

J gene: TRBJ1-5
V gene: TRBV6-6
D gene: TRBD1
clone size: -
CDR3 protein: CASSYLTGASNQPQHF
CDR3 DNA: TGTGCCAGCAGTTACCTGACAGGGGCGAGCAATCAGCCCCAGCATTTT

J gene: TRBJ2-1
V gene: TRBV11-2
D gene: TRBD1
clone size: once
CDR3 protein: CASSADRQSYNEQFF
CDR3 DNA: TGTGCCAGCAGCGCGGACAGGCAATCCTACAATGAGCAGTTCTTC

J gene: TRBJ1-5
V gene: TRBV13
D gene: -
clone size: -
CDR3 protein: CASSLGGAHQPQHF
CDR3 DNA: TGTGCCAGCAGCTTAGGGGGGGCGCACCAGCCCCAGCATTTT

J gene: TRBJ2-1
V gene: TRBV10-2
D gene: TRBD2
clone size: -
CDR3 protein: CASSARTSGNNEQFF
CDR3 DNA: TGCGCCAGCAGTGCTCGGACTAGCGGGAACAATGAGCAGTTCTTC

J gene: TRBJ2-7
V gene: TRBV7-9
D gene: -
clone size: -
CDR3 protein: CASSPTLAPYEQYF
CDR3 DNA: TGTGCCAGCAGCCCCACCCTGGCCCCCTACGAGCAGTACTTC

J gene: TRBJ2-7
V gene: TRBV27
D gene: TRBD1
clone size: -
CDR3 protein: CASRPHTGTGSSYEQYF
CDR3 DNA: TGTGCCAGCAGGCCCCACACCGGGACAGGGAGCTCCTACGAGCAGTACTTC

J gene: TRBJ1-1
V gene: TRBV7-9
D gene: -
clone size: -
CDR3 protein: CASSLGGPRTEAFF
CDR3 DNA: TGTGCCAGCAGCTTAGGGGGGCCGCGGACTGAAGCTTTCTTT

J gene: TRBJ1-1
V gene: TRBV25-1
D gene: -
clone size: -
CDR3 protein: CASRNRETPEIEAFF
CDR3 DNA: TGTGCCAGCAGAAACCGGGAGACGCCAGAGATTGAAGCTTTCTTT

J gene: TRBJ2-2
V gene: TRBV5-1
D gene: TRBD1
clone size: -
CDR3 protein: CASSSRDSANTGELFF
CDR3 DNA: TGCGCCAGCAGCTCCCGGGACAGTGCTAACACCGGGGAGCTGTTTTTT

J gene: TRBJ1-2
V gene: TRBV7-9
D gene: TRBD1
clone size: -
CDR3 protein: CASSSTGDLYGYTF
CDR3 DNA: TGTGCCAGCAGCTCCACAGGGGATCTCTATGGCTACACCTTC

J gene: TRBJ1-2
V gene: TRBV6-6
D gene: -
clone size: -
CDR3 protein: CASTEGGVEGYTF
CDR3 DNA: TGTGCCAGCACCGAGGGGGGGGTTGAGGGCTACACCTTC

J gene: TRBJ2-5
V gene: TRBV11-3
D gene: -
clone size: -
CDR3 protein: CASSIVETQYF
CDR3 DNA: TGTGCCAGCAGTATAGTCGAGACCCAGTACTTC

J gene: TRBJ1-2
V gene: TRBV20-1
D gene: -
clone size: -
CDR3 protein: CSARAGYYTF
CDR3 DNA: TGCAGTGCTAGAGCAGGGTACTACACCTTC

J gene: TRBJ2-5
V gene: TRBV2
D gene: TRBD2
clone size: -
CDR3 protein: CASRNPAGGEETQYF
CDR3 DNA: TGTGCCAGCAGGAACCCCGCGGGGGGCGAGGAGACCCAGTACTTC

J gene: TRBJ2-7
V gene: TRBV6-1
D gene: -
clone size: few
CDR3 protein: CASSEQGIDYEQYF
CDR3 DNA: TGTGCCAGCAGTGAACAAGGGATCGACTACGAGCAGTACTTC

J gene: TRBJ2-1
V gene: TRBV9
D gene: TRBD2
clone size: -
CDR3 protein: CASSVASGATNEQFF
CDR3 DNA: TGTGCCAGCAGCGTAGCTAGCGGGGCGACTAATGAGCAGTTCTTC

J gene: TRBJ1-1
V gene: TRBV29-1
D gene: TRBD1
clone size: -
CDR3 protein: CSVGINRGLSTEAFF
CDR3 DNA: TGCAGCGTTGGGATTAACAGGGGGCTGAGCACTGAAGCTTTCTTT

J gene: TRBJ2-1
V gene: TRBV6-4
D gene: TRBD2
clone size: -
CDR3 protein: CASSVRDGGGNEQFF
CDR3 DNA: TGTGCCAGCAGTGTCCGAGACGGCGGGGGGAATGAGCAGTTCTTC

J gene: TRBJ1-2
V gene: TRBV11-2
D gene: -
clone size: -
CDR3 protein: CASSLYESSYGYTF
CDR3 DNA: TGTGCCAGCAGCTTATACGAGTCTTCCTATGGCTACACCTTC

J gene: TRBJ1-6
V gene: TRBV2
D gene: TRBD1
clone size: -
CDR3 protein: CASKDRDRGSSSYNSPLHF
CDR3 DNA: TGTGCCAGCAAGGACCGGGACAGGGGGTCGAGCTCCTATAATTCACCCCTCCACTTT

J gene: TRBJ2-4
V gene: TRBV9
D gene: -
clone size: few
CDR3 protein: CASSVGTEGDIQYF
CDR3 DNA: TGTGCCAGCAGCGTAGGCACCGAGGGAGACATTCAGTACTTC

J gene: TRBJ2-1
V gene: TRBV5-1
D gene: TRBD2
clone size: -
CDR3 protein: CASSLGLAGLTYNEQFF
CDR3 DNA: TGCGCCAGCAGCCTGGGACTAGCGGGACTCACCTACAATGAGCAGTTCTTC

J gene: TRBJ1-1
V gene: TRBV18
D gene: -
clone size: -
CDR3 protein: CASSPREAEAFF
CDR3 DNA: TGTGCCAGCTCACCGCGGGAGGCTGAAGCTTTCTTT

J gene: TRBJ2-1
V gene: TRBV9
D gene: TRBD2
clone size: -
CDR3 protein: CASSVGGGSTNEQFF
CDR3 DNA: TGTGCCAGCAGCGTAGGGGGCGGGAGCACCAATGAGCAGTTCTTC

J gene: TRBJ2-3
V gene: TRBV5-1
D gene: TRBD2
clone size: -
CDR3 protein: CASSLNGLADTQYF
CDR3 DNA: TGCGCCAGCAGCTTGAATGGACTAGCTGATACGCAGTATTTT

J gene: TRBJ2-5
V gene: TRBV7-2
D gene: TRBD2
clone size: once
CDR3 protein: CASSWLAEETQYF
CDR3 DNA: TGTGCCAGCAGCTGGCTAGCGGAAGAGACCCAGTACTTC

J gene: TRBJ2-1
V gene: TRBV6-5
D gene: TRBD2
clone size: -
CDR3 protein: CASRRSGNSYNEQFF
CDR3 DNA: TGTGCCAGCAGGCGCAGCGGGAACTCCTACAATGAGCAGTTCTTC

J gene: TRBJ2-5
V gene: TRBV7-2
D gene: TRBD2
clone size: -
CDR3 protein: CASSTPGGRQETQYF
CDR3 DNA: TGTGCCAGCAGCACCCCGGGGGGTAGGCAAGAGACCCAGTACTTC

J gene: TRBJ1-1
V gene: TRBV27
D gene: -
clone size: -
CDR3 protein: CASRPQGDTEAFF
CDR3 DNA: TGTGCCAGCAGGCCACAGGGAGACACTGAAGCTTTCTTT

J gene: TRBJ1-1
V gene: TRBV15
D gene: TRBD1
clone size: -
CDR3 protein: CATSSTGGLRNTEAFF
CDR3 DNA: TGTGCCACCAGCAGTACAGGGGGCCTGAGGAACACTGAAGCTTTCTTT

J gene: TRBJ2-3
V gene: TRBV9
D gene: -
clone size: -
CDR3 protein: CASSVGGVLTDTQYF
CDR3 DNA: TGTGCCAGCAGCGTAGGGGGGGTCTTAACAGATACGCAGTATTTT

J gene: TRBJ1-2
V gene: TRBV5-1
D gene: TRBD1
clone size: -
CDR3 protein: CASSHGQGVIGYTF
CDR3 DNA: TGCGCCAGCAGCCACGGACAGGGGGTTATTGGCTACACCTTC

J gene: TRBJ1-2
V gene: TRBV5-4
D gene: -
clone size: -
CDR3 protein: CASSGGQRGQHGYTF
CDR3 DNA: TGTGCCAGCAGCGGCGGACAGCGGGGCCAACATGGCTACACCTTC